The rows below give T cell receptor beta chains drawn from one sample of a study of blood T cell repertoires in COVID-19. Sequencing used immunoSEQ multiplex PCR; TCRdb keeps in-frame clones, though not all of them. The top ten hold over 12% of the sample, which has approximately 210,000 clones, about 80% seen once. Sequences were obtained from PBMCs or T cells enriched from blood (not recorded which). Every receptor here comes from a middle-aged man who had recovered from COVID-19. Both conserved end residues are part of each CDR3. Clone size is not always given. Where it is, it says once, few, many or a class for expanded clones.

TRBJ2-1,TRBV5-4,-,CASSSSGSYNEQFF
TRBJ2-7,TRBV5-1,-,CASRDQGIRYEQYF
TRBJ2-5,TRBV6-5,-,CASRSFRRSGETQYF
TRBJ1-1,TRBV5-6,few,CASSLGEALMNTEAFF
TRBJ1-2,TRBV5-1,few,CASSFYPREPGYTF
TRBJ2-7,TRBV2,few,CASSVQGVSSYEQYF
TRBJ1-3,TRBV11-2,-,CASSLDRTRLNSGNTIYF
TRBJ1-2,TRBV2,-,CASSAGQVRGGYTF
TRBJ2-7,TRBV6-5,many,CASSYSWTIPYEQYF
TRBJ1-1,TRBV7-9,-,CASSFSAGGESEAFF
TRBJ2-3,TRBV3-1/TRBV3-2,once,CASSQDYSSTDTQYF
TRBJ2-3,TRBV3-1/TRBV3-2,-,CASSQGLAGGPVDTQYF
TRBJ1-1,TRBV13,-,CASSHTGYTEAFF
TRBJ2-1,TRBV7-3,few,CASSSDGAYNEQFF
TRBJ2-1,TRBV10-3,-,CAITPGLAGRSGYNEQFF
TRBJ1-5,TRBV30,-,CACTTGYDNQPQHF
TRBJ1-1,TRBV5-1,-,CASSFEGAIAEAFF
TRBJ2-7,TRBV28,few,CASSPLAGGVYEQYF
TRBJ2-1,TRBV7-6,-,CASSYGTGVYNEQFF
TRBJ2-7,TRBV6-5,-,CASSYSSGNGYEQYF
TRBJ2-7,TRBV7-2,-,CASSVRTGFEQYF
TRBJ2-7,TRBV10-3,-,CATMGPDSYEQYF
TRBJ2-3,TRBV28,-,CASSSSGTPRPDTQYF
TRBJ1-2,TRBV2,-,CASNKDSNNYGYTF
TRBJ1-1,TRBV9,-,CASSTRWADNEAFF
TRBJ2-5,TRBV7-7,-,CASSHPIGGGGETQYF
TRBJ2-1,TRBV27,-,CASSWGGFAYNEQFF
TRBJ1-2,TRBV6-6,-,CASSYSGGNYGYTF
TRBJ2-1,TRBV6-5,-,CASTLAGATFEQFF
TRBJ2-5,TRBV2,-,CASSSSGRETQYF
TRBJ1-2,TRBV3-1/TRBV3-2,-,CASSQGWDRGNYGYTF
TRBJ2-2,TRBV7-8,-,CASSLIPSGRAGTGELFF
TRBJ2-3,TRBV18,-,CASSPTGNRLADTQYF
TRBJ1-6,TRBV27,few,CASSLYRGRDSPLHF
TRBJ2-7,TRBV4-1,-,CASSQEGIIGTGGHEQYF
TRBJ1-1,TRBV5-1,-,CASRVTGNTEAFF
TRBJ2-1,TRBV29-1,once,CSVDRGFTYNEQFF
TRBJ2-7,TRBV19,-,CATTPGTSGRLGEQYF
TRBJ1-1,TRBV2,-,CASSARGRAGAFF
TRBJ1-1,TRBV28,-,CASSWGGGINTEAFF
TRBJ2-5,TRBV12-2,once,CASRPGQGSETQYF
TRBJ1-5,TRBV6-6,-,CASTRTGWGQPQHF
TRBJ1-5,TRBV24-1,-,CATSDYGYQPQHF
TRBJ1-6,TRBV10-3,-,CAISPHLGTGGSPLHF
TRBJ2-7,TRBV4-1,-,CASSQRTQGSVLEQYF
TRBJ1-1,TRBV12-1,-,CASSFEDRGYNRTEAFF
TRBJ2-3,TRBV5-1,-,CASSQTSGRTDTQYF
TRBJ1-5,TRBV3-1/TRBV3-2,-,CASRGASNQPQHF
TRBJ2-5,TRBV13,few,CASSGTGEETQYF
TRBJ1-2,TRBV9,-,CASSRDSVRDGYTF
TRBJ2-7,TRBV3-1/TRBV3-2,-,CASSPRGQGYEQYF
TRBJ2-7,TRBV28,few,CASSSNGLAGYEQYF
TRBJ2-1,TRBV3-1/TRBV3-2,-,CASSLHQTSGGFSSYNEQFF
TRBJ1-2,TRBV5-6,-,CASSLGLSGPGYTF
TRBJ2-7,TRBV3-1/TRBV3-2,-,CASSLGTGGGEQYF
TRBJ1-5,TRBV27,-,CASSFTGANQPQHF
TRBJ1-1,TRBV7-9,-,CASSPGGNPTEAFF